The T cell receptor (beta chain) described here comes from a study of T-cell reconstitution after alpha-beta-depleted transplantation in children. Study-wide findings and caveats: Newly generated T cells supplied most T-cell counts and diversity one year post-transplant. Certain patients had high TCRbeta diversity at day 60, and it came from recipient T cells and thymic progenitors that survived. Reportedly, only several hundred clones from non-depleted graft cells drove alpha-beta T-cell counts at about two months.

This clonotype has just a few counts. The target antigen is unknown. A TCRbeta library incorporating unique molecular identifiers was prepared. MiXCR, run by TCRdb on the PCR reads, gives a single entry per CDR3 protein. The profile covers 250,000 to 350,000 distinct CDR3 sequences, with approximately 23% appearing a single time and 9.5% to 13% taken by the ten largest. Trimming took 1 base from V and 6 from J; bases not matched to a gene: 12. This CDR3 has 16 residues. The sequence came from a male patient younger than 18 who had a stem cell transplant for acute lymphoblastic leukemia, so the T cells may come from the graft donor. V and J are TRBV12-3 or TRBV12-4 and TRBJ2-7; 7 bases are a match to TRBD2. The material was PBMCs, mostly from graft donor cells, obtained 180 days after TCRalphabeta/CD19-depleted stem cell transplant. CDR3 sequence (DNA): TGTGCCAGCAGTTTAGGTCGGCTAGCGGTCAACTCCGAGCAGTACTTC. Amino acids: CASSLGRLAVNSEQYF.